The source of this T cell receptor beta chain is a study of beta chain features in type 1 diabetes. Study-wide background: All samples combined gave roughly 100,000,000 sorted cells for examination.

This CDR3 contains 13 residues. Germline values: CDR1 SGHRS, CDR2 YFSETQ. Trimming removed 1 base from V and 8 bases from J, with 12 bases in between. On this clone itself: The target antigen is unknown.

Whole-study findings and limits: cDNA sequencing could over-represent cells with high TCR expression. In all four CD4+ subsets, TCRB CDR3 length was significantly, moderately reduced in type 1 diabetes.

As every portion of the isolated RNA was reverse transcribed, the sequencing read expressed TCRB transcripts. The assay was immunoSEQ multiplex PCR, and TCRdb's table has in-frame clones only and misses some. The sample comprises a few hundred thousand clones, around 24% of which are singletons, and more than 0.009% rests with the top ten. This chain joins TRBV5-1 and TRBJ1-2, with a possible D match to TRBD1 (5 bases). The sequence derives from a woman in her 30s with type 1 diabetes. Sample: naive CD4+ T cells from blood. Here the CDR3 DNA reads TGCGCCAGCAGCTTGCAGGGAGGTACGGGCTACACCTTC. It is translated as CASSLQGGTGYTF.